Given below is one T cell receptor beta chain in context. Assay: immunoSEQ multiplex PCR; the TCRdb copy retains only in-frame clones and omits some. This table holds around 34,000 clones, about 95% found once. Unmatched junction bases numbered 2, after V lost 4 bases and J lost 2 bases. The CDR3 consists of 13 residues. Germline V CDR1 and CDR2: MGHRA, YSYEKL. The data were obtained in a study of preoperative IRX-2 immunotherapy in early breast cancer. Indicated treatment: preoperative locoregional IRX-2 cytokine immunotherapy. Preoperative locoregional IRX-2 cytokine immunotherapy was tested in the phase Ib source study.

Sampling took place from a patient treated with IRX-2 immunotherapy. The V and J genes are TRBV4-1 and TRBJ2-7, with 7 positions matching TRBD2. The sequence derives from a human donor with breast cancer. This CDR3 reads CASSLGLPYEQYF. CDR3 DNA sequence: TGCGCCAGCAGCCTGGGACTACCCTACGAGCAGTACTTC.